This T cell receptor beta chain was retrieved from a study of vaccination and CD4 T cells after COVID-19 (dated by TCRdb to between 2021 and 2023). Study-level background: SARS-CoV-2 positivity had been established in the convalescent patients by nasal swab PCR, and mild disease was recorded in eight to ten of these patients and severe disease in one. Culture stimuli were overlapping spike peptide pools from SARS-CoV-2 and from the common cold coronaviruses HCoV-NL63, HCoV-OC43 and HCoV-229E. Post-COVID blood samples from convalescent patients were collected a median of about 110 days after diagnosis, with a range of 35 to 161 days. The convalescent cohort comprised six males and four females, including two Hispanic individuals, seven Caucasians, two Asians and one multiracial person. Post-vaccine blood samples were obtained a median of approximately 70 days after the second vaccine dose, with a range of about 14 to 250 days. In control cultures, a CEFX viral epitope pool was used as positive control, an HIV-1 Nef peptide pool was used as negative control, or no peptide was added. Participants received two doses of either the Pfizer-BioNTech BNT162b2 vaccine (n=8) or the Moderna mRNA-1273 vaccine (n=2). In around 9 COVID-19 convalescent patients and a handful of infection-naive healthy vaccine recipients, researchers compared the spike-specific CD4+ TCR repertoire from before mRNA vaccination with the repertoire from after. Study-wide findings and limitations: The number of convalescent patients in the study was relatively small, and the study did not examine early timepoints following natural infection. Among the post-vaccine SARS-CoV-2-reactive clones in convalescent patients, a median about 86% showed up only after vaccination, which suggests vaccine-specific priming. An increase in the median number of SARS-CoV-2-reactive clonotypes from 20 to 25 after infection to approximately 41 after vaccination was observed, but the change was not found to be significant. In convalescent patients, nearly all vaccine-specific clones (304 of 307) were found to be mono-reactive for SARS-CoV-2 spike rather than cross-reactive with common cold coronaviruses.

This sample's treatment or condition label indicates: roughly 10-day PBMC culture with coronavirus spike peptide pools or control peptides (ViraFEST assay). The ViraFEST assay, used in the study, expanded antigen-specific T cells with peptide pools and then identified the expanded clonotypes through TCR sequencing. The convalescent patients' positive SARS-CoV-2 PCR tests were from March to December 2020, which was before the Alpha, Beta and Delta variants emerged in the United States. About 2 million PBMCs per well were cultured in IMDM with approximately 4.9% human AB serum and about 9.7 IU/ml IL-2, plus 10 ug/ml peptide pools. Half of the culture medium was replaced with fresh IL-2-containing medium on days 3 and 7. CD4+ T cells were isolated after 10 days of culture through negative selection using the EasySep CD4+ T cell isolation kit. PBMCs were separated from whole blood using Ficoll-Paque Plus gradient centrifugation and then either used fresh or cryopreserved at -140C. Culture conditions were generally each tested in triplicate wells.

This clonotype was observed a handful of times. Its antigen is still unknown. Within one base of it there is no much larger clone, and no base qualities were kept. CDR1 is given as MNHNS and CDR2 as SASEGT, both from the germline V gene. The CDR3, cysteine through phenylalanine, is 13 amino acids long. Only the CDR3 DNA stays, 39 bases, in frame from base 1. V loses 6 bases, J loses 3 bases, and the germline ends lie 9 bases apart. Libraries came from PCR. TCR sequencing of DNA from cultured CD4+ T cells used the Oncomine TCR Beta short-read assay at the Johns Hopkins FTIC core. The QIAamp micro DNA kit was used to extract genomic DNA from the cultured CD4+ T cells. Oncomine TCR Beta libraries from cultured CD4+ T cells were pooled with unique dual indexes and sequenced on an Illumina iSeq 100. Per the source publication's procedure: Non-productive sequences were removed, and CDR3s that did not start with C, did not end with F or W, or were shorter than 7 amino acids were discarded. The MANAFEST web application identified antigen-specific clonotypes by comparing peptide-stimulated wells against reference wells and other culture wells. To be called positive, a clone needed an FDR below 0.05, an odds ratio above 5, and a productive frequency above 0.1% in at least two of three replicate wells. Cross-reactive clonotypes were defined as significantly expanded in both SARS-CoV-2 spike wells and at least one common cold coronavirus spike condition. Using R version 3.6.1, CDR3 homology was evaluated through Levenshtein distances (stringdist) along with unrooted phylogenetic trees (ape). Through fastp at Q25 and MiXCR, TCRdb rebuilt clones from the public reads, retaining in-frame beta chains. CDR3 protein sequences are deduplicated, and each keeps its most common genes and DNA. What appears here as the V and J calls and clone size reflects TCRdb's work, not the paper's. The sample table holds around 10,000 distinct CDR3 sequences, of which 61% were seen once. The ten biggest clones cover around 25% of the sample.

Source material: CD4+ T cells from blood, cultured in vitro. Rearrangement joined TRBV6-1 to TRBJ1-3, with no reliable assignment of the D segment. This clonotype originated in a human donor who had recovered from COVID-19. The DNA sequence is TGTGCCAGCAGGGAGACATTTGGAAACACCATATATTTT. The encoded protein is CASRETFGNTIYF.